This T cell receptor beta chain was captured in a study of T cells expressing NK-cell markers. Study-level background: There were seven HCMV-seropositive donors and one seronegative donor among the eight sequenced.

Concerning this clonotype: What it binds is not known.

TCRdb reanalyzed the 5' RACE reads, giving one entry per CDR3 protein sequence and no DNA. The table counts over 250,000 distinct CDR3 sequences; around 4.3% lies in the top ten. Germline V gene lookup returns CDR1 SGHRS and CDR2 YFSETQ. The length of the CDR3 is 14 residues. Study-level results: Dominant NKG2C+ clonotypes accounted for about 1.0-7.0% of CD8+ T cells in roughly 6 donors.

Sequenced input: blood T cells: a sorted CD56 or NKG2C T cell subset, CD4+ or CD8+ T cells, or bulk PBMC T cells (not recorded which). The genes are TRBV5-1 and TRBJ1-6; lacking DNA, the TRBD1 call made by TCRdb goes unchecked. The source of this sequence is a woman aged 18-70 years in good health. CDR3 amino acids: CASRSGDTYSPLHF.